This T cell receptor beta chain was observed in a study of blood T cell repertoires in COVID-19. At the level of the study: T cells, B-cell-depleted T cells, or PBMCs provided the cDNA or gDNA that served as material.

Produced via immunoSEQ multiplex PCR; TCRdb's table is partial and in-frame only. The profile shows roughly 230,000 clones, 70% to 90% of them singletons. Germline CDR1 is MDHEN and CDR2 is SYDVKM. The CDR3 covers 15 residues. The V gene lost 5 bases and the J gene lost 2 bases, with 15 bases spanning the gap. The clonotype comes from a man aged 50-59 years with COVID-19, enrolled during active disease. Sequencing was carried out using peripheral blood. This rearrangement joins TRBV28 to TRBJ1-2; perhaps TRBD1 as D (5 bases). CDR3 in amino acids: CASSPGGDRNYGYTF. The CDR3 DNA sequence: TGTGCCAGCAGTCCGGGGGGGGACCGCAACTATGGCTACACCTTC.